This T cell receptor (beta chain) was captured in a study of blood T cell repertoires in COVID-19. Here immunoSEQ multiplex PCR was the method, and the copy in TCRdb shows in-frame clones only, minus some. Of around 250,000 clones in the sample, 85% to 90% were seen once. Trimming took 7 bases from V and 1 from J, leaving 11 bases between them. CDR3 length: 14 amino acids. Germline assignment: CDR1 MGHDK and CDR2 SYGVNS. In Cohort 3, a recovered donor had either two negative PCRs, clearance, or symptom resolution. Material: PBMCs or T cells enriched from blood (not recorded which). The rearrangement links TRBV25-1 to TRBJ1-3; a possible D gene is TRBD1 (6 bases). The clonotype comes from a man younger than 35 who had recovered from COVID-19. The CDR3 is CASTTGYSGNTIYF. The CDR3 DNA follows: TGTGCCAGCACTACAGGGTATTCTGGAAACACCATATATTTT.